The rows below give T cell receptor beta chains drawn from one sample of a study of T cell responses to AZD1222 COVID-19 vaccine. Sequenced by immunoSEQ multiplex PCR; TCRdb stores in-frame clones only, minus some. The sample includes 130,000 to 150,000 clones, more than 85% seen only once; the top ten take more than 1.4%. The sample here was peripheral blood, taken on day 0 of AZD1222 vaccination. The source is an adult in good health. Each CDR3 is given with its conserved first and last residue. A D gene is named only where the DNA matches it firmly. Not every row has a clone size; where given, it reads once, few, many or a size class.

CDR3 length	clone size	V gene	D gene	J gene	CDR3 DNA	CDR3 protein
15	NA	TRBV15	TRBD1	TRBJ1-1	TGTGCCACCAGCCCAGGACAGGCGGTGAACACTGAAGCTTTCTTT	CATSPGQAVNTEAFF
14	NA	TRBV3-1/TRBV3-2	NA	TRBJ2-1	TGTGCCAGCAGCCCAGAACGTAGTGGCAATGAGCAGTTCTTC	CASSPERSGNEQFF
17	NA	TRBV9	TRBD2	TRBJ2-5	TGTGCCAGCAGCGGTAAGCGGGGGCCTGAGATACAAGAGACCCAGTACTTC	CASSGKRGPEIQETQYF
15	NA	TRBV5-1	NA	TRBJ2-3	TGCGCCAGCAGCTTTTTGGCAGCGAGCACAGATACGCAGTATTTT	CASSFLAASTDTQYF
15	NA	TRBV7-2	NA	TRBJ2-5	TGTGCCAGCAGCTTAGGCCCGACAGGAGAAGAGACCCAGTACTTC	CASSLGPTGEETQYF
17	NA	TRBV5-6	NA	TRBJ2-2	TGTGCCAGCAGCTCGAGGGATCGGGGGCTCAACACCGGGGAGCTGTTTTTT	CASSSRDRGLNTGELFF
17	NA	TRBV7-2	NA	TRBJ2-7	TGTGCCAGCAGCTTAGCGCCAGCCCCCCGATTTAGCTACGAGCAGTACTTC	CASSLAPAPRFSYEQYF
16	NA	TRBV4-1	NA	TRBJ1-2	TGCGCCAGCAGCCAAGAATCTGCGGTGCCTAACTATGGCTACACCTTC	CASSQESAVPNYGYTF
16	NA	TRBV2	NA	TRBJ1-4	TGTGCCAGCAGGCCCAGAACGACTACAACTAATGAAAAACTGTTTTTT	CASRPRTTTTNEKLFF
14	NA	TRBV13	TRBD1	TRBJ1-3	TGTGCCAGCAGCTTAGCACAGGGGGGAAACACCATATATTTT	CASSLAQGGNTIYF
19	NA	TRBV13	TRBD1	TRBJ1-1	TGTGCCAGCAGCTTAGCCGGTGTCACAGGGGGCGCCGGGAACACTGAAGCTTTCTTT	CASSLAGVTGGAGNTEAFF
13	NA	TRBV7-9	TRBD1	TRBJ1-4	TGTGCCAGCTCGGGGGACAGGGATGAAAAACTGTTTTTT	CASSGDRDEKLFF
18	NA	TRBV11-2	TRBD2	TRBJ2-5	TGTGCCAGCAGCTTAGGGGTTTCTAGCGGGGGGTCCCAAGAGACCCAGTACTTC	CASSLGVSSGGSQETQYF
14	NA	TRBV24-1	NA	TRBJ2-2	TGTGCCACCAGATCGGACACGGGCACCGGGGAGCTGTTTTTT	CATRSDTGTGELFF
13	NA	TRBV7-6	NA	TRBJ2-5	TGTGCCAGCAGCTTACCCCGGCAAGAGACCCAGTACTTC	CASSLPRQETQYF
18	NA	TRBV7-9	NA	TRBJ2-1	TGTGCCAGCACCCTCGGGCTAAAGGTTGCTGACTACTACAATGAGCAGTTCTTC	CASTLGLKVADYYNEQFF
12	NA	TRBV11-3	NA	TRBJ2-7	TGTGCCAGCAGCTTAGAGACGTACGAGCAGTACTTC	CASSLETYEQYF
13	NA	TRBV24-1	NA	TRBJ2-2	TGTGCCACCAGTGAAGCAGGGGTCGGGGAGCTGTTTTTT	CATSEAGVGELFF
14	NA	TRBV5-1	NA	TRBJ2-1	TGCGCCAGCAGCTCCCGCCAGACAATTAATGAGCAGTTCTTC	CASSSRQTINEQFF
14	NA	TRBV27	NA	TRBJ2-1	TGTGCCAGCAGTGGTGGGATAGGTTACAATGAGCAGTTCTTC	CASSGGIGYNEQFF
16	NA	TRBV6-2/TRBV6-3	NA	TRBJ1-3	TGTGCCAGCAGTCCCCGCCGGGCTAACTCTGGAAACACCATATATTTT	CASSPRRANSGNTIYF
14	NA	TRBV9	NA	TRBJ2-7	TGTGCCAGCAGCGCCTTCGGGGGCACCTACGAGCAGTACTTC	CASSAFGGTYEQYF
15	once	TRBV7-9	NA	TRBJ1-2	TGTGCCAGCAGCTTAGTTGCGACAGATAACTATGGCTACACCTTC	CASSLVATDNYGYTF
11	NA	TRBV2	NA	TRBJ1-2	TGTGCCAGCAGTGGTCTCTATGGCTACACCTTC	CASSGLYGYTF
14	NA	TRBV7-2	TRBD1	TRBJ1-5	TGTGCCAGCAGCAAAGACAGGGGGAATCAGCCCCAGCATTTT	CASSKDRGNQPQHF
13	NA	TRBV6-6	NA	TRBJ2-2	TGTGCCAGCAGTTCCCCGTCAGCCGGGGAGCTGTTTTTT	CASSSPSAGELFF
15	NA	TRBV12-5	NA	TRBJ2-7	TGTGCTAGTGGTTTGGTAGTGGGGCGAAAGTACGAGCAGTACTTC	CASGLVVGRKYEQYF
15	NA	TRBV4-3	NA	TRBJ2-2	TGCGCCAGCAGCCCTCTCCTGGCCGACCGAGGGGAGCTGTTTTTT	CASSPLLADRGELFF
12	NA	TRBV7-8	NA	TRBJ1-4	TGTGCCAGCAGCCCCCACAATACAGAACTGTTTTTT	CASSPHNTELFF
19	NA	TRBV14	NA	TRBJ1-6	TGTGCCAGCAGCGAAGAGGACCGTCTGGGGGCGCCGATGGATTCACCCCTCCACTTT	CASSEEDRLGAPMDSPLHF
14	NA	TRBV18	TRBD1	TRBJ1-4	TGTGCCAGCTCACCAGCGGACAGGGTTGAAAAACTGTTTTTT	CASSPADRVEKLFF
17	NA	TRBV3-1/TRBV3-2	NA	TRBJ1-5	TGTGCCAGCAGCCAAGATTTGGGGGGGGCGATGCGACAGCCCCAGCATTTT	CASSQDLGGAMRQPQHF
17	NA	TRBV7-3	TRBD1	TRBJ2-7	TGTGCCAGCAGCTTAGGGACAGGGGGCTTTAGCTCCTACGAGCAGTACTTC	CASSLGTGGFSSYEQYF